The present T cell receptor (beta chain) was sequenced within a study of shared clonotypes between healthy human individuals. Overall study: The composition of the donors was a couple of women and a few men aged 18 to 49.

The method was immunoSEQ multiplex PCR; TCRdb's version includes in-frame clones alone and lacks a portion of them. The sample includes roughly 2.6 million clones, roughly nine tenths of them seen just once. The V gene's germline CDR1 is MDHEN and CDR2 SYDVKM. The CDR3 has 11 residues. V lost 5 bases to trimming and J lost 5 bases, with 6 bases between them. Regarding this clone: Other DNA sequences of this sample code for an identical CDR3.

This TCR derives from a young man in good health. The specimen was naive CD4+ T cells sorted from blood. Indicated subset: CD45RA+ positively selected. The chain is built from TRBV28 and TRBJ1-1; no reliable D call. The CDR3 reads CASSARTEAFF. In nucleotides, the CDR3 is TGTGCCAGCAGTGCACGTACTGAAGCTTTCTTT.